This T cell receptor beta chain was observed in a study of T cell responses to AZD1222 COVID-19 vaccine. General study results and limits: Only a handful of AZD1222 recipients, five to seven in all, had baseline seropositivity.

Sequenced by immunoSEQ multiplex PCR; TCRdb stores in-frame clones only, minus some. The sample holds 95,000 to 110,000 clones, around nine tenths seen once. Turning to this clone: Its antigen is not identified.

This CDR3 is 17 amino acids long. V was clipped by 3 bases and J by 5 bases, with 23 bases between them. Germline V gene data show CDR1 as SQVTM and CDR2 as ANQGSEA. The V gene is TRBV29-1, the J gene TRBJ2-1; weak D call: TRBD2 (6 bases). The clonotype comes from an adult who received the AZD1222 COVID-19 vaccine. The sample was peripheral blood, taken 28 days after the second AZD1222 dose. Here the CDR3 reads CSVDEGLTQWGDNEQFF. For the CDR3, the DNA is TGCAGCGTTGACGAGGGGCTAACCCAATGGGGGGACAATGAGCAGTTCTTC.